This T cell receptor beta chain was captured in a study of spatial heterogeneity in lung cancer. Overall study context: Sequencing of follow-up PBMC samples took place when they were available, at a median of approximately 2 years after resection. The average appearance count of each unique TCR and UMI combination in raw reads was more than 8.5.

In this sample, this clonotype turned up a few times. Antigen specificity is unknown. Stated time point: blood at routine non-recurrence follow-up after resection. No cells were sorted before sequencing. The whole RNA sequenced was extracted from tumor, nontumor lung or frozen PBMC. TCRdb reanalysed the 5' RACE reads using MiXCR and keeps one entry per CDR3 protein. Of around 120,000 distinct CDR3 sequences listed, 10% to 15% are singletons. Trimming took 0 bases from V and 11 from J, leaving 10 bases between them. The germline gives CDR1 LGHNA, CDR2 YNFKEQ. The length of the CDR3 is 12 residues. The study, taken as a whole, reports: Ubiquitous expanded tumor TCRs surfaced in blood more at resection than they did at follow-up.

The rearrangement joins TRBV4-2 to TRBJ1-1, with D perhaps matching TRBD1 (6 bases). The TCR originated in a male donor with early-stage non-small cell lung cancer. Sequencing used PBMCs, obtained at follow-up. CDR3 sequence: CASSQESGAAFF. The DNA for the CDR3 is TGTGCCAGCAGCCAAGAATCGGGGGCGGCTTTCTTT.